This T cell receptor (beta chain) was found in a study of CD4 T cells in relation to SARS-CoV-2 and coronaviruses. Study outcomes and limitations: SARS-CoV-2-driven expansion was significantly weaker in crossreactive than monoreactive clones.

The count of this clone is one. What it recognizes is unknown. Germline V gene data show CDR1 as LNHDA and CDR2 as SQIVND (reference sequence). This CDR3 has 14 amino acids. Trimming stripped 1 base from V and 0 bases from J, with 4 bases between. TCRdb's table, derived via immunoSEQ multiplex PCR, lists solely in-frame clones and lacks some. The sample records around 25,000 clones, roughly 66% being singletons. Before the COVID-19 pandemic, during about 2010-2018, CD4+ T cells were taken from unexposed donors. Isolation of CD4+ T cells took place after 10 days in culture. Cells permitting, SARS-CoV-2 S/N and four cold-coronavirus spikes were tested on unexposed-donor CD4+ T cells.

This TCR came from a human donor in good health. The sequenced sample was CD4+ T cells from PBMCs, cultured in vitro. The chain combines TRBV19 with TRBJ2-1; D not resolved. The CDR3 sequence: CASSIGTSYNEQFF. The CDR3 DNA reads TGTGCCAGTAGTATAGGGACCTCCTACAATGAGCAGTTCTTC.